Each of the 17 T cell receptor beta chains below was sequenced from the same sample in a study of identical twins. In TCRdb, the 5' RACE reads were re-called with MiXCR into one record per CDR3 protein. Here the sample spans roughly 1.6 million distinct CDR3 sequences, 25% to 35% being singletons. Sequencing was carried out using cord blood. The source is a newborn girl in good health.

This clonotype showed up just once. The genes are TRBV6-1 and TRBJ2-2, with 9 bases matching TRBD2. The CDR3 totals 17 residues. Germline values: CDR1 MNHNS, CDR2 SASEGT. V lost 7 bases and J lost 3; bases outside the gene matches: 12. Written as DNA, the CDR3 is TGTGCCAGCAAGGGTAGCGGGAGTGCCGCCGACACCGGGGAGCTGTTTTTT. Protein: CASKGSGSAADTGELFF.

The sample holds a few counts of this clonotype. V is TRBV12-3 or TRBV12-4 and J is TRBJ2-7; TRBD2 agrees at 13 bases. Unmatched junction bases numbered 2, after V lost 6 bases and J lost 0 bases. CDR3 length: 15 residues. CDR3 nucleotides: TGTGCCAGCAGGACTAGCGGGGGGTCCTCCTACGAGCAGTACTTC. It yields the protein CASRTSGGSSYEQYF.

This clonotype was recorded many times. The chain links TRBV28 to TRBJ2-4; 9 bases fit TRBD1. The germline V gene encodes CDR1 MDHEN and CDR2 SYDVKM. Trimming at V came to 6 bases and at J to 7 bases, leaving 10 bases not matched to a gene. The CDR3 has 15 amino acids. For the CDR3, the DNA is TGTGCCAGCAGCCAGGGACAGGGTCTAAGGAACATTCAGTACTTC. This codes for CASSQGQGLRNIQYF.

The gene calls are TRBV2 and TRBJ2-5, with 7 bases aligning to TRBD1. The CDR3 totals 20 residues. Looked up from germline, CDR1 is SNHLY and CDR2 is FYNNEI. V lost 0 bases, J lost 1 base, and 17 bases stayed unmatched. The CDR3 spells CASSEALSADRARGQETQYF. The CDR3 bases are TGTGCCAGCAGTGAAGCGCTTTCTGCCGACAGGGCTCGGGGCCAAGAGACCCAGTACTTC.

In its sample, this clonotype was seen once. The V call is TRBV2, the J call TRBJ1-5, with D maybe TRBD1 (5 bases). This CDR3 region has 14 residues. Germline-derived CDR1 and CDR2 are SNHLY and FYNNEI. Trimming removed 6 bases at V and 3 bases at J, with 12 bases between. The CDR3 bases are TGTGCCAGCAGCCCGGGGACTTACAATCAGCCCCAGCATTTT. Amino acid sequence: CASSPGTYNQPQHF.

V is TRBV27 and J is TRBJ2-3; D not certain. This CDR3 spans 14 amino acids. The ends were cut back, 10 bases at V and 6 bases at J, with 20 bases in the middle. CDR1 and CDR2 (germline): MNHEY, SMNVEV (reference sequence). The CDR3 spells CANTRLSTADTQYF. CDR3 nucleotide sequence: TGTGCCAACACAAGACTCTCCACTGCGGATACGCAGTATTTT.

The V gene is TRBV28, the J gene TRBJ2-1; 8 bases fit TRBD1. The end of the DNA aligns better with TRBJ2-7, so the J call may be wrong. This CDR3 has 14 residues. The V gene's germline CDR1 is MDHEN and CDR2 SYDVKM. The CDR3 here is CASRGGQVYNEQYF. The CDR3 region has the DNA TGTGCCAGCAGGGGGGGACAGGTCTACAATGAGCAGTACTTC.

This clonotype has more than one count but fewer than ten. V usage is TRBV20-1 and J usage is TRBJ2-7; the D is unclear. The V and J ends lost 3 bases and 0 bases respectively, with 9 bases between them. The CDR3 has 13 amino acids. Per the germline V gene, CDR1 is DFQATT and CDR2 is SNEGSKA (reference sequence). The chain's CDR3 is CSASLRTSYEQYF. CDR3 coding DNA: TGCAGTGCTAGTCTACGGACCTCCTACGAGCAGTACTTC.

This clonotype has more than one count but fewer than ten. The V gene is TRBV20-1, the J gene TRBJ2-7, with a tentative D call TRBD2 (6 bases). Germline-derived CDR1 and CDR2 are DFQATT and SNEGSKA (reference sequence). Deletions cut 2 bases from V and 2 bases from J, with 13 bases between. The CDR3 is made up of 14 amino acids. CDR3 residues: CSARPGGPTYEQYF. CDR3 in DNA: TGCAGTGCTAGACCAGGAGGGCCTACCTACGAGCAGTACTTC.

The CDR3 DNA follows: TGTGCCAGCAGCAAGACAGATAATCAGCCCCAGCATTTT. It specifies CASSKTDNQPQHF. The gene calls are TRBV7-2 and TRBJ1-5, with D possibly being TRBD1 (5 bases). Germline-derived CDR1 and CDR2 are SGHTA and FQGNSA. The ends were cut back, 5 bases at V and 4 bases at J, with 9 bases in the middle. The CDR3 spans 13 residues.

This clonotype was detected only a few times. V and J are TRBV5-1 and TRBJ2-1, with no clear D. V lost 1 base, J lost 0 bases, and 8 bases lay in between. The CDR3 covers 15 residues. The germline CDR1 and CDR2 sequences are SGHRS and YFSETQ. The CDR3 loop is CASSLPRGSYNEQFF. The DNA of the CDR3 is TGCGCCAGCAGCTTGCCTCGCGGCTCCTACAATGAGCAGTTCTTC. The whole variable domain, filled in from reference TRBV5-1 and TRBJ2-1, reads KAGVTQTPRYLIKTRGQQVTLSCSPISGHRSVSWYQQTPGQGLQFLFEYFSETQRNKGNFPGRFSGRQFSNSRSEMNVSTLELGDSALYLCASSLPRGSYNEQFFGPGTRLTVL.

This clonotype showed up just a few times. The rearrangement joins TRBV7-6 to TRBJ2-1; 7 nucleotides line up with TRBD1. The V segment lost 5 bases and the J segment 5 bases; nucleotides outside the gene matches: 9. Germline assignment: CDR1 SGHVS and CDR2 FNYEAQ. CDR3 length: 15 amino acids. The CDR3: CASSAQGTRNNEQFF. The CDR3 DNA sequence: TGTGCCAGCAGCGCACAGGGGACGAGGAACAATGAGCAGTTCTTC. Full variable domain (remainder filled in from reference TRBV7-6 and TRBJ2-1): GAGVSQSPRYKVTKRGQDVALRCDPISGHVSLYWYRQALGQGPEFLTYFNYEAQQDKSGLPNDRFSAERPEGSISTLTIQRTEQRDSAMYRCASSAQGTRNNEQFFGPGTRLTVL.

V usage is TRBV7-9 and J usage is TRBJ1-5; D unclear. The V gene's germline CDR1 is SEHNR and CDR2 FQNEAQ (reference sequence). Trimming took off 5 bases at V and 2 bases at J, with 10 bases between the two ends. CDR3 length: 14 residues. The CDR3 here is CASSPRIGNQPQHF. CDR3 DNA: TGTGCCAGCAGCCCGAGAATAGGCAATCAGCCCCAGCATTTT.

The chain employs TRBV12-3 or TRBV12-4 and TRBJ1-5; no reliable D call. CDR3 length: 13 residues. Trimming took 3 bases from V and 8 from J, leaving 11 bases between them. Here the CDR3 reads CASSFKIFEPQHF. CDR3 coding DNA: TGTGCCAGCAGTTTTAAAATTTTCGAGCCCCAGCATTTT.

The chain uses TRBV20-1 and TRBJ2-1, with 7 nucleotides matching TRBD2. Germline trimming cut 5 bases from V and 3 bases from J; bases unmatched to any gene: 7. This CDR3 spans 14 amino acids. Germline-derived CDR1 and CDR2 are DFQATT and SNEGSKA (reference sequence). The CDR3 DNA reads TGCAGTGCTTGCGCCGGGACTAACTACAATGAGCAGTTCTTC. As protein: CSACAGTNYNEQFF.

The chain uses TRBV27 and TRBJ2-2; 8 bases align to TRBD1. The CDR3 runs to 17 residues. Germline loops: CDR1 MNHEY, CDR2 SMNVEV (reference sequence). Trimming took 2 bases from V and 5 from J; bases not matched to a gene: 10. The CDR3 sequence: CASSLRGRGQRTGELFF. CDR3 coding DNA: TGTGCCAGCAGTTTAAGGGGCAGGGGGCAAAGGACCGGGGAGCTGTTTTTT.

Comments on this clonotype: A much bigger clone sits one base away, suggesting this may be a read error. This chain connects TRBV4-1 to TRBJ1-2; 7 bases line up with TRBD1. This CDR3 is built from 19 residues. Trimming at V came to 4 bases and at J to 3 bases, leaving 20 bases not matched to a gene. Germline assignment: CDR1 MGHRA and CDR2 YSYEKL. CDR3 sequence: CASSRDSRGLRPSHYGYTF. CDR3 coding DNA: TGCGCCAGCAGCCGAGATAGTAGGGGGCTGCGCCCTTCGCACTATGGCTACACCTTC.